The 25 T cell receptor beta chains below all came from one sample that was sequenced in a study of CXCR3-negative and CXCR3-positive naive CD8 T cells. Their target antigens are unknown. The authors prepared UMI-labeled TRB cDNA libraries by 5' RACE. From the 5' RACE reads, TCRdb lists one entry per CDR3 protein and no DNA. In all, the sample yields 140,000 to 150,000 distinct CDR3 sequences. Broader study findings: For CXCR3-positive naive cells, TRB CDR3s were more hydrophobic than those of CXCR3-negative naive cells.

The sample was naive CXCR3+ CD8+ T cells from blood. Subset here: CD45RO-CCR7+CD27+CD95- naive CD8+ T cells expressing CXCR3 (TNR3+). The receptors originated from a human donor in good health. Some clones in this sample may be carry-over from other donors' samples.

V gene TRBV6-6 combines with J gene TRBJ1-1. This CDR3 has 16 residues. The germline V gene encodes CDR1 MNHNY and CDR2 SVGAGI (reference sequence). The CDR3 here is CASSYSDGVGNTEAFF.

This chain joins TRBV29-1 and TRBJ2-3; the D call from TCRdb, TRBD1, cannot be confirmed without DNA. The germline V gene encodes CDR1 SQVTM and CDR2 ANQGSEA. This CDR3 is built from 14 residues. CDR3 loop: CSVAGPGRADTQYF.

This chain links TRBV10-3 with TRBJ1-2; the TCRdb call, TRBD1, lacks DNA for checking. CDR1 and CDR2 (germline): ENHRY, SYGVKD. This CDR3 region has 11 residues. The CDR3 loop is CATWGSVGYTF.

The chain is built from TRBV4-1 and TRBJ2-2. Germline-derived CDR1 and CDR2 are MGHRA and YSYEKL. The CDR3 spans 14 residues. CDR3 in amino acids: CASSHTKGTGELFF.

The chain uses TRBV7-6 and TRBJ2-3; TCRdb gives TRBD2 as the D gene, but with no DNA this cannot be confirmed. This CDR3 comprises 16 residues. CDR1 is SGHVS, CDR2 FNYEAQ, per germline. This CDR3 is CASSRVAGGIADTQYF.

The chain uses TRBV11-3 and TRBJ2-1; TCRdb's assignment of TRBD1 cannot be checked, as there is no DNA. The CDR3 is 16 amino acids. Germline V gene data show CDR1 as SGHNT and CDR2 as YENEEA. The CDR3 spells CASSLRTEGSYNEQFF.

The chain uses TRBV4-3 and TRBJ2-7; checking the TCRdb D call of TRBD1 is not possible without DNA. There are 16 residues in the CDR3. The V gene's germline CDR1 is LGHNA and CDR2 YSLEER. CDR3 amino acids: CASSQLGTDNTYEQYF.

This sequence joins TRBV7-6 and TRBJ2-2; no DNA is available, so the TRBD1 call from TCRdb remains unchecked. The germline V gene has CDR1 SGHVS and CDR2 FNYEAQ. This CDR3 has 15 residues. The CDR3 reads CASSSSTPVGGELFF.

The chain carries TRBV29-1 and TRBJ1-1. Germline V CDR1 and CDR2: SQVTM, ANQGSEA. The CDR3 extends over 12 amino acids. This CDR3 reads CSVVAGGAEAFF. Variable domain in full (rest from reference TRBV29-1 and TRBJ1-1): SAVISQKPSRDICQRGTSLTIQCQVDSQVTMMFWYRQQPGQSLTLIATANQGSEATYESGFVIDKFPISRPNLTFSTLTVSNMSPEDSSIYLCSVVAGGAEAFFGQGTRLTVV.

The chain uses TRBV7-3 and TRBJ2-3; there is no DNA to check the TCRdb D call of TRBD1. The CDR3 spans 16 residues. Germline V lookup: CDR1 SGHTA, CDR2 FQGTGA. The CDR3 sequence is CASSTDGHASTDTQYF.

This rearrangement joins TRBV4-1 to TRBJ2-3; TCRdb outputs TRBD1, but without DNA this stays unchecked. There are 15 residues in the CDR3. The germline V gene has CDR1 MGHRA and CDR2 YSYEKL. CDR3 protein: CASSQYRGAGDTQYF.

This chain connects TRBV7-9 to TRBJ1-2; TCRdb returns TRBD1, unconfirmable since there is no DNA. Germline V gene data show CDR1 as SEHNR and CDR2 as FQNEAQ (reference sequence). There are 14 residues in the CDR3. The CDR3: CASSLSAPGGGCTF.

This rearrangement joins TRBV7-9 to TRBJ2-7; absent DNA, TCRdb's TRBD2 call cannot be checked. The CDR3 runs 18 residues. Germline CDR1 SEHNR, CDR2 FQNEAQ (reference sequence). The CDR3 here is CASTGGTSGGPFSYEQYF.

The genes are TRBV30 and TRBJ1-2; lacking DNA, the TRBD1 call made by TCRdb goes unchecked. CDR1 GTSNPN and CDR2 SVGIG come from the germline V gene (reference sequence). This CDR3 comprises 13 residues. This CDR3 is CAWSVGQGNGYTF.

The chain joins TRBV21-1 to TRBJ1-2. TRBV21-1 is given as a pseudogene. This CDR3 has 13 amino acids. The CDR3 sequence is CASSKTGQGGYTF.

This chain joins TRBV12-3 or TRBV12-4 and TRBJ2-7; TCRdb's D gene call, TRBD2, goes unchecked for lack of DNA. The CDR3 extends over 13 amino acids. CDR3 amino acids: CASSTGTHTEQYF.

The rearrangement uses TRBV27 and TRBJ2-7; TCRdb's D call, TRBD1, is unchecked because there is no DNA. Germline V gene lookup returns CDR1 MNHEY and CDR2 SMNVEV (reference sequence). The CDR3 length is 13 residues. CDR3 residues: CASSLFGRGEQYF.

The chain uses TRBV12-3 or TRBV12-4 and TRBJ2-2; the D call of TRBD2 rests on TCRdb alone, since no DNA is present to check it. The CDR3 is made up of 18 amino acids. The CDR3 sequence: CASTRGVIISIRGGELFF.

The rearrangement links TRBV5-1 to TRBJ2-7. The germline V gene has CDR1 SGHRS and CDR2 YFSETQ. The CDR3 totals 13 residues. The CDR3: CASSIGEPYEQYF.

This chain joins TRBV14 and TRBJ2-5; TCRdb calls TRBD1, which cannot be checked without DNA. Germline CDR1 is SGHDN and CDR2 is FVKESK. The CDR3 covers 16 residues. The CDR3 is CASSLGTATYQETQYF.

The chain combines TRBV7-8 with TRBJ2-1; TCRdb outputs TRBD1, but without DNA this stays unchecked. CDR3 length equals 14 residues. Germline V gives CDR1 SGHVS, CDR2 FQNEAQ. CDR3 region: CAALPREGYNEQFF.

The gene calls are TRBV12-3 or TRBV12-4 and TRBJ2-5; the TRBD2 assignment by TCRdb is unverifiable without DNA. This CDR3 is built from 15 residues. The CDR3 sequence: CASSNGLAGVETQYF.

V is TRBV29-1 and J is TRBJ2-1; TCRdb outputs TRBD1, but without DNA this stays unchecked. Per germline, CDR1 SQVTM and CDR2 ANQGSEA. The CDR3 loop spans 11 amino acids. The CDR3 spells CSYRFNNEQFF.

The rearrangement links TRBV28 to TRBJ2-5; there is no DNA to check the TCRdb D call of TRBD1. CDR1 is MDHEN, CDR2 SYDVKM, per germline. The CDR3 is made up of 13 amino acids. Here the CDR3 reads CGSGTGGRETQYF.

The genes are TRBV13 and TRBJ1-6. The CDR3 contains 16 residues. Germline V lookup: CDR1 PRHDT, CDR2 FYEKMQ (reference sequence). The CDR3 is CASSPRSLGLWAPLHF.